The 8 T cell receptor beta chains in this list originate from one sample, sequenced in a study of T cell repertoires in aging, cancer and after chemotherapy. The template was genomic DNA from peripheral blood, not RNA. A mixed TRB-A/B primer pool amplified rearranged TRB by multiplex touch-down PCR. Each CDR3 protein gets one entry after TCRdb re-called the multiplex PCR reads with MiXCR. This table holds around 1,700 distinct CDR3 sequences, roughly 30% found once. The specimen was blood. The receptor set was obtained from a human donor with a blood cancer.

The chain carries TRBV27 and TRBJ1-1, with TRBD1 matching over 7 bases. The CDR3 spans 16 residues. Germline loops: CDR1 MNHEY, CDR2 SMNVEV (reference sequence). The V gene end was trimmed by 5 bases and the J gene end by 5 bases; junction bases not matched to a gene: 14. The CDR3 spells CASSRRQGDVKTEAFF. Here the CDR3 DNA reads TGTGCCAGCAGTCGGCGACAGGGAGATGTAAAAACTGAAGCTTTCTTT.

A few counts support this clonotype. The rearrangement links TRBV24-1 to TRBJ2-3; D unresolved. The CDR3 runs 13 residues. Germline values: CDR1 KGHDR, CDR2 SFDVKD. Trimming stripped 9 bases from V and 2 bases from J, with 11 bases between. In nucleotides, the CDR3 is TGTGCCACCGGAAGAGAATTCACAGATACGCAGTATTTT. It yields the protein CATGREFTDTQYF.

The table lists this clonotype with a count of one. This chain uses TRBV6-5 with TRBJ1-2; 7 positions agree with TRBD1. The V and J ends lost 6 bases and 4 bases, in that order; junction bases with no gene match: 11. The germline V gene encodes CDR1 MNHEY and CDR2 SVGAGI. This CDR3 is 15 amino acids long. The DNA for the CDR3 is TGTGCCAGCAGCCCAGGGGGGGCCGGAACCTATGGCTACACCTTC. Protein sequence: CASSPGGAGTYGYTF.

V is TRBV6-5 and J is TRBJ1-1; unclear D gene. The length of the CDR3 is 14 residues. Trimming stripped 5 bases from V and 6 bases from J, with 16 bases between. Germline CDR1 reads MNHEY; CDR2 reads SVGAGI. DNA for the CDR3: TGTGCCAGCAGTCTCGTTAGTAGGGAGGCTGAAGCTTTCTTT. Translating it yields CASSLVSREAEAFF.

A few counts support this clonotype. V usage is TRBV10-1 and J usage is TRBJ2-2, with D perhaps matching TRBD1 (6 bases). V lost 4 bases and J 5 bases, leaving 11 bases between the germline ends. The CDR3 totals 14 residues. Germline V gene lookup returns CDR1 WNHNN and CDR2 SYGVQD (reference sequence). Written as DNA, the CDR3 is TGCGCCAGCAGTGTAGACACAGGGACCGGGGAGCTGTTTTTT. This gives the protein CASSVDTGTGELFF.

The CDR3 loop is CSASQGLAGVTDTQYF. The CDR3 DNA follows: TGCAGTGCAAGTCAGGGACTAGCGGGAGTCACAGATACGCAGTATTTT. The chain has TRBV20-1 and TRBJ2-3; the match to TRBD2 covers 14 bases. With V trimmed by 6 bases and J by 2 bases, 7 bases remained unmatched. The CDR3 contains 16 residues. The V gene's germline CDR1 is DFQATT and CDR2 SNEGSKA (reference sequence).

Relative to its sample, this clonotype is large. In DNA, the CDR3 is TGTGCCAGTAGCAGACTAGCGGGGATGAGGACAGATACGCAGTATTTT. Encoded protein: CASSRLAGMRTDTQYF. The chain uses TRBV19 and TRBJ2-3; 11 bases are a match to TRBD2. The CDR3 has 16 amino acids. V dropped 6 bases and J dropped 3; count of bases not matched to a gene: 8. Germline V gene lookup returns CDR1 LNHDA and CDR2 SQIVND (reference sequence).

This clonotype is labeled as large. The rearrangement links TRBV29-1 to TRBJ2-3; either TRBD1 or TRBD2 may supply D (5 bases each). The CDR3 consists of 13 residues. V was clipped by 6 bases and J by 5 bases, with 15 bases between them. Looked up from germline, CDR1 is SQVTM and CDR2 is ANQGSEA. CDR3 region: CSVGPSSGDTQYF. The CDR3 bases are TGCAGCGTGGGACCCTCGTCGGGAGATACGCAGTATTTT.